Each of the 19 T cell receptor beta chains below was sequenced from the same sample in a study of blood T cell repertoires in COVID-19. Produced via immunoSEQ multiplex PCR; TCRdb's table is partial and in-frame only. Here the sample spans 150,000 to 200,000 clones, 85% to 90% being singletons. The sample was peripheral blood. These receptors originate from a man aged 18 to 35 with acute or convalescent COVID-19.

The V call is TRBV7-8, the J call TRBJ2-3; the match to TRBD2 covers 12 bases. J gave up 5 bases and V 5 bases, and 14 bases lay outside the gene matches. This CDR3 spans 18 amino acids. CDR1 and CDR2 from the germline V gene are SGHVS and FQNEAQ. For the CDR3, the DNA is TGTGCCAGCAGCCCCTTGCCCCCTAGCGGGGGGGCAGGAGATACGCAGTATTTT. Translation gives CASSPLPPSGGAGDTQYF.

The CDR3 loop reads CASSQPRAGGTEAFF. The CDR3 region has the DNA TGTGCCAGCAGCCAACCTCGTGCGGGTGGGACTGAAGCTTTCTTT. V and J are TRBV5-4 and TRBJ1-1; no definite D call. Germline V CDR1 and CDR2: SGHNT, YYREEE (reference sequence). V shed 4 bases and J shed 5 bases, with 18 bases lying between them. CDR3 length equals 15 residues. Looking up the rest from reference TRBV5-4 and TRBJ1-1 gives the full variable domain: ETGVTQSPTHLIKTRGQQVTLRCSSQSGHNTVSWYQQALGQGPQFIFQYYREEENGRGNFPPRFSGLQFPNYSSELNVNALELDDSALYLCASSQPRAGGTEAFFGQGTRLTVV.

The V gene is TRBV6-6, the J gene TRBJ2-5, with D maybe TRBD2 (7 bases). This CDR3 comprises 15 residues. Per the germline V gene, CDR1 is MNHNY and CDR2 is SVGAGI (reference sequence). Trimming shortened V by 2 bases and J by 4 bases, and 14 bases separated the two germline ends. This CDR3 is CASSYEQGGGETQYF. The CDR3 DNA reads as TGTGCCAGCAGTTACGAACAGGGCGGGGGAGAGACCCAGTACTTC.

V gene TRBV2 combines with J gene TRBJ2-2; D unclear. V was cut by 3 bases and J by 0 bases, with 2 bases left in between. This CDR3 is 13 amino acids long. In germline, CDR1 is SNHLY, CDR2 FYNNEI. The CDR3 is CASSDTNTGELFF. In nucleotides, the CDR3 is TGTGCCAGCAGTGACACGAACACCGGGGAGCTGTTTTTT.

The rearrangement joins TRBV4-1 to TRBJ2-1, with a possible D match to TRBD2 (6 bases). The V gene's germline CDR1 is MGHRA and CDR2 YSYEKL. The CDR3 covers 16 residues. With 0 bases removed from V and 3 bases from J, the gap between germline ends came to 12 bases. The CDR3 loop reads CASSQDDRTIYNEQFF. Here the CDR3 DNA reads TGCGCCAGCAGCCAAGACGACCGGACTATCTACAATGAGCAGTTCTTC.

This clone was counted between two and nine times. The chain has TRBV5-1 and TRBJ1-1; no clear D. The V gene's germline CDR1 is SGHRS and CDR2 YFSETQ. V lost 0 bases to trimming and J lost 1 base, with 10 bases between them. This CDR3 is 15 amino acids long. CDR3 sequence reads: CASSLDKTPNTEAFF. In DNA form, the CDR3 reads TGCGCCAGCAGCTTGGACAAAACCCCGAACACTGAAGCTTTCTTT.

The V gene is TRBV19, the J gene TRBJ2-5; 7 nucleotides line up with TRBD1. The trim removed 5 bases at V and 4 bases at J, leaving 7 bases unmatched. Germline values: CDR1 LNHDA, CDR2 SQIVND (reference sequence). This CDR3 spans 14 amino acids. The chain's CDR3 is CASSLTGFGETQYF. The CDR3 bases are TGTGCCAGTAGTTTGACAGGGTTTGGAGAGACCCAGTACTTC.

The V call is TRBV7-8, the J call TRBJ2-5, with 9 positions matching TRBD1. This CDR3 region has 16 residues. Trimming at V came to 5 bases and at J to 5 bases, leaving 12 bases not matched to a gene. The germline CDR1 and CDR2 sequences are SGHVS and FQNEAQ. For the CDR3, the DNA is TGTGCCAGCAGCGTGGGGGGGACAGGGAGAAGCGAGACCCAGTACTTC. It codes for CASSVGGTGRSETQYF.

This chain joins TRBV2 and TRBJ1-2, with a possible D match to TRBD1 (5 bases). CDR1 SNHLY and CDR2 FYNNEI come from the germline V gene. This CDR3 region has 13 residues. Between the trimmed V and J ends, which lost 8 bases and 7 bases, there was a span of 17 bases. The CDR3: CASAGGGLSGYTF. CDR3 in DNA: TGTGCCAGCGCCGGGGGAGGTCTAAGTGGCTACACCTTC.

This rearrangement joins TRBV5-1 to TRBJ1-1; D is ambiguous. Trimming left V 2 bases short and J 1 base short, with 12 bases between. This CDR3 is built from 15 residues. Looked up from germline, CDR1 is SGHRS and CDR2 is YFSETQ. The CDR3 nucleotides are TGCGCCAGCAGCTTCAGTTCGGCGGCGAACACTGAAGCTTTCTTT. Translating it yields CASSFSSAANTEAFF.

The V gene is TRBV4-1, the J gene TRBJ1-2; D might be TRBD1 (6 bases). V was trimmed by 0 bases and J by 5 bases, leaving 13 bases between them. Germline CDR1 MGHRA, CDR2 YSYEKL. This CDR3 has 15 amino acids. This CDR3 reads CASSQDDRGMYGYTF. The CDR3 coding sequence is TGCGCCAGCAGCCAAGATGATAGGGGGATGTATGGCTACACCTTC.

The chain is built from TRBV18 and TRBJ1-1; D gene ambiguous. The CDR3 runs 16 residues. From germline, CDR1 is KGHSH and CDR2 LQKENI. The V gene lost 3 bases and the J gene lost 0 bases, with 14 bases spanning the gap. The DNA for the CDR3 is TGTGCCAGCTCACCCCAACCAGGCCCGATGAACACTGAAGCTTTCTTT. Translation gives CASSPQPGPMNTEAFF.

This clone has only a few counts. The chain uses TRBV28 and TRBJ1-5; 10 bases are shared with TRBD1. Germline V gene lookup returns CDR1 MDHEN and CDR2 SYDVKM. The CDR3 spans 18 residues. Trimming at V came to 0 bases and at J to 2 bases, leaving 7 bases not matched to a gene. This CDR3 is CASSLWDRGNNGNQPQHF. CDR3 nucleotide sequence: TGTGCCAGCAGTTTATGGGACAGGGGGAACAATGGCAATCAGCCCCAGCATTTT.

DNA of the CDR3: TGTGCCATCAGTTTAAACACAGATACGCAGTATTTT. Translating it yields CAISLNTDTQYF. The chain links TRBV10-3 to TRBJ2-3; the D is unclear. V was trimmed by 5 bases and J by 2 bases, leaving 5 bases between them. The CDR3 runs 12 residues. Germline V gene sequence: CDR1 ENHRY, CDR2 SYGVKD.

The chain recombines TRBV30 with TRBJ1-6; 9 bases line up with TRBD1. Germline V gene lookup returns CDR1 GTSNPN and CDR2 SVGIG (reference sequence). The CDR3 totals 15 residues. V lost 3 bases to trimming and J lost 4 bases; unmatched junction nucleotides: 4. The CDR3 DNA is TGTGCCTGGAGACGGGACAGGGTATATAATTCACCCCTCCACTTT. Translated: CAWRRDRVYNSPLHF. The full variable domain, with the rest looked up from reference TRBV30 and TRBJ1-6, is SQTIHQWPATLVQPVGSPLSLECTVEGTSNPNLYWYRQAAGRGLQLLFYSVGIGQISSEVPQNLSASRPQDRQFILSSKKLLLSDSGFYLCAWRRDRVYNSPLHFGNGTRLTVT.

This rearrangement joins TRBV18 to TRBJ2-3; D not certain. With 3 bases removed from V and 4 bases from J, the gap between germline ends came to 8 bases. Germline V lookup: CDR1 KGHSH, CDR2 LQKENI. CDR3 size: 13 residues. CDR3: CASSPYSSDTQYF. The CDR3 region has the DNA TGTGCCAGCTCACCTTACTCCTCAGATACGCAGTATTTT.

Regarding this clone: Sequence at one end of the junction differs from germline and may be a read error. The chain has TRBV2 and TRBJ1-6; D gene unclear. Germline CDR1 is SNHLY and CDR2 is FYNNEI. This CDR3 spans 12 amino acids. The CDR3 region is CASSATGSALHF. The CDR3 bases are TGTGCCAGCAGTGCGACGGGTTCAGCCCTCCACTTT.

V and J are TRBV18 and TRBJ1-1, with D perhaps matching TRBD1 (5 bases). Germline V gene lookup returns CDR1 KGHSH and CDR2 LQKENI. The CDR3 sequence is 12 residues long. The ends were cut back, 8 bases at V and 0 bases at J, with 7 bases in the middle. The chain's CDR3 is CASRQMNTEAFF. The CDR3 region has the DNA TGTGCCAGCAGACAGATGAACACTGAAGCTTTCTTT.

The J gene is TRBJ2-1, the V gene TRBV5-4, with unresolved D. V shed 0 bases and J shed 8 bases, with 6 bases lying between them. Germline V lookup: CDR1 SGHNT, CDR2 YYREEE (reference sequence). CDR3 size: 12 residues. The CDR3 sequence: CASSLVSYEQFF. For the CDR3, the DNA is TGTGCCAGCAGCTTGGTGTCATATGAGCAGTTCTTC.